The next 3 T cell receptor beta chains were all read from a single sample in a study of shared T cell receptors in the human thymus. Clones were sequenced by immunoSEQ multiplex PCR, and TCRdb holds only the in-frame ones, with some missing. The data hold approximately 490,000 clones, with 78% observed a single time. A further study also used this sample, focusing on human thymus T cells.

Sequenced material: thymocytes. These receptors were taken from a boy less than two years old with a congenital heart defect.

V gene TRBV27 combines with J gene TRBJ1-5, with unresolved D. This CDR3 region has 13 residues. The V gene lost 6 bases and the J gene lost 6 bases, with 12 bases spanning the gap. Looked up from germline, CDR1 is MNHEY and CDR2 is SMNVEV (reference sequence). CDR3 nucleotide sequence: TGTGCCAGCAGCCCCCCCGGGTGTCAGCCCCAGCATTTT. Translating gives CASSPPGCQPQHF.

The rearrangement links TRBV5-5 to TRBJ1-2, with 8 bases fitting TRBD1. The germline CDR1 and CDR2 sequences are SGHKS and YYEKEE (reference sequence). The CDR3 totals 13 residues. With 3 bases clipped from V and 8 bases from J, the junction kept 6 bases outside the gene matches. In nucleotides, the CDR3 is TGTGCCAGCAGCTCTCAGGGGGCGCGGGGCTACACCTTC. Its protein product is CASSSQGARGYTF.

The chain carries TRBV4-1 and TRBJ1-5; no firm D call. With 0 bases removed from V and 1 base from J, the gap between germline ends came to 16 bases. In germline, CDR1 is MGHRA, CDR2 YSYEKL. There are 18 residues in the CDR3. CDR3 DNA sequence: TGCGCCAGCAGCCAAGACCCCCCTTCAGGTCCCAGCAATCAGCCCCAGCATTTT. As protein: CASSQDPPSGPSNQPQHF.